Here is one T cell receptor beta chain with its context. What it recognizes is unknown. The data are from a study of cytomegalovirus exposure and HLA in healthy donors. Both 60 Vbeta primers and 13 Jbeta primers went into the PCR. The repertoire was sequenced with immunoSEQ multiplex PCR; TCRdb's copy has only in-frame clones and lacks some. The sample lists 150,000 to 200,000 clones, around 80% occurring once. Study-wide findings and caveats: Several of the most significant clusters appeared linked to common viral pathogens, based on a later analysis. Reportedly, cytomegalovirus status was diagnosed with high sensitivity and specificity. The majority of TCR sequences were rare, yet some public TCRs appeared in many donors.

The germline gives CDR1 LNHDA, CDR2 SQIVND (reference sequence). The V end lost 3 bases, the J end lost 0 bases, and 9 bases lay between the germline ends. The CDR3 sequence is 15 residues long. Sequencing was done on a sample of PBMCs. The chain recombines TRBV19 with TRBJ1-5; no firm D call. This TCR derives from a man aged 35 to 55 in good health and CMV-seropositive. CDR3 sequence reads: CASSIGGHSNQPQHF. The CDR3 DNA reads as TGTGCCAGTAGTATCGGAGGGCATAGCAATCAGCCCCAGCATTTT.